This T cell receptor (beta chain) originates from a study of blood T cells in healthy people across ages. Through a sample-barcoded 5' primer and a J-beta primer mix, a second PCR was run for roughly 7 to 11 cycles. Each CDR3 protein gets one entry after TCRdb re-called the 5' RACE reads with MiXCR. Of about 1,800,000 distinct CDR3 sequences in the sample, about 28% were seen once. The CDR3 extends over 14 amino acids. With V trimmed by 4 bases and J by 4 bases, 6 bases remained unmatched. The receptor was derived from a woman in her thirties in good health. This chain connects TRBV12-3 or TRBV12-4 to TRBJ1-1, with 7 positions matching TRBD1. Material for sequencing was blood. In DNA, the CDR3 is TGTGCCAGCAGTTCGACAGGGCCGGTCACTGAAGCTTTCTTT. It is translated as CASSSTGPVTEAFF.